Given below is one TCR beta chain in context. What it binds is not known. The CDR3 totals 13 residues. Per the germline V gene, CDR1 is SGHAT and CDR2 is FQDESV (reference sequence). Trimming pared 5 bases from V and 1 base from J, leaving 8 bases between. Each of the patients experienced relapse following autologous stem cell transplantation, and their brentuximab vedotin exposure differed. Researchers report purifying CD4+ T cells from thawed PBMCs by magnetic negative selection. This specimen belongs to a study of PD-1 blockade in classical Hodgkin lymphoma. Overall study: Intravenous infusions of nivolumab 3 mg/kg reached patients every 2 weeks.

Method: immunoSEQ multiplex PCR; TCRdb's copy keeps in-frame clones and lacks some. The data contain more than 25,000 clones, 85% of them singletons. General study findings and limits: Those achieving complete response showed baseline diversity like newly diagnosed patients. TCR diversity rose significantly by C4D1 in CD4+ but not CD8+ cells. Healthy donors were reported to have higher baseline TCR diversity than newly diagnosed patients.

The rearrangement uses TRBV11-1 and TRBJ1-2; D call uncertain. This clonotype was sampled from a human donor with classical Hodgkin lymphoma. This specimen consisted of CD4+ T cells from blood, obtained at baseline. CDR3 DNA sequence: TGTGCCAGCAGCGGGTCCTATAACTATGGCTACACCTTC. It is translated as CASSGSYNYGYTF.